These 19 T cell receptor beta chains came from one sample sequenced in a study of T cell responses to AZD1222 COVID-19 vaccine. Libraries were prepared by immunoSEQ multiplex PCR; TCRdb keeps only in-frame clonotypes and omits some of them. This repertoire shows tens of thousands of clones, approximately 86% found once; its top ten account for roughly 24%. The sample consisted of peripheral blood, taken on day 0 of AZD1222 vaccination. The receptors here all came from an adult in good health.

V usage is TRBV27 and J usage is TRBJ1-2; no definite D call. V lost 6 bases, J lost 5 bases, and 13 bases lay in between. The CDR3 is 13 amino acids. Germline V CDR1 and CDR2: MNHEY, SMNVEV (reference sequence). CDR3 in amino acids: CASRPTGNYGYTF. In DNA, the CDR3 is TGTGCCAGCAGGCCGACGGGGAATTATGGCTACACCTTC.

This chain joins TRBV6-5 and TRBJ2-1; 11 nucleotides line up with TRBD2. This CDR3 spans 15 amino acids. V lost 6 bases, J lost 3 bases, and 4 bases stayed unmatched. Per germline, CDR1 MNHEY and CDR2 SVGAGI. CDR3 protein: CASRGGTSGYNEQFF. The CDR3 region has the DNA TGTGCCAGCAGGGGAGGGACTAGCGGCTACAATGAGCAGTTCTTC.

The gene calls are TRBV28 and TRBJ1-1; D is undetermined. Germline lookup yields CDR1 MDHEN and CDR2 SYDVKM. Trimming removed 6 bases at V and 1 base at J, with 12 bases between. The CDR3 has 14 residues. CDR3 in amino acids: CASSLGDTNTEAFF. The CDR3 nucleotides are TGTGCCAGCAGCCTAGGAGACACGAACACTGAAGCTTTCTTT. The full variable domain, rest sourced from reference TRBV28 and TRBJ1-1, is DVKVTQSSRYLVKRTGEKVFLECVQDMDHENMFWYRQDPGLGLRLIYFSYDVKMKEKGDIPEGYSVSREKKERFSLILESASTNQTSMYLCASSLGDTNTEAFFGQGTRLTVV.

This sequence joins TRBV6-5 and TRBJ1-1; D is perhaps TRBD1 (5 bases). The V end lost 6 bases, the J end lost 7 bases, and 18 bases lay between the germline ends. Per the germline V gene, CDR1 is MNHEY and CDR2 is SVGAGI. There are 14 residues in the CDR3. CDR3 coding DNA: TGTGCCAGCAGGCTTACAGGTGAACAGGATGAAGCTTTCTTT. Its translation: CASRLTGEQDEAFF.

The V call is TRBV7-6, the J call TRBJ1-5, with D possibly matching TRBD1 (5 bases). Germline CDR1 is SGHVS and CDR2 is FNYEAQ. The V and J ends lost 2 bases and 3 bases respectively, with 8 bases between them. The CDR3 consists of 14 residues. The chain's CDR3 is CASSLKGDNQPQHF. Here the CDR3 DNA reads TGTGCCAGCAGCTTAAAAGGGGACAATCAGCCCCAGCATTTT.

This chain links TRBV5-1 with TRBJ2-2, with 7 bases lining up with TRBD1. V shed 4 bases and J 7 bases; nucleotides not matched to a gene: 4. Germline loops: CDR1 SGHRS, CDR2 YFSETQ. CDR3 length: 13 amino acids. The CDR3 loop reads CASSNRGIGELFF. In DNA form, the CDR3 reads TGCGCCAGCAGCAACAGGGGTATCGGGGAGCTGTTTTTT.

This sequence joins TRBV7-2 and TRBJ1-5, with 10 bases fitting TRBD1. The CDR3 length is 17 residues. The junction had 5 bases not matched to a gene; V was cut back by 0 bases and J by 3 bases. Germline V lookup: CDR1 SGHTA, CDR2 FQGNSA. The CDR3 nucleotides are TGTGCCAGCAGCTTAGCAGGGACAGGGGCTTCCAATCAGCCCCAGCATTTT. It translates to CASSLAGTGASNQPQHF.

The chain joins TRBV4-2 to TRBJ1-3; 8 positions agree with TRBD1. Trimming at V came to 0 bases and at J to 0 bases, leaving 7 bases not matched to a gene. The CDR3 loop spans 18 amino acids. The germline CDR1 and CDR2 sequences are LGHNA and YNFKEQ. CDR3 sequence: CASSQDRFGQGSGNTIYF. CDR3 nucleotides: TGTGCCAGCAGCCAAGATCGTTTCGGACAGGGCTCTGGAAACACCATATATTTT.

The V call is TRBV6-1, the J call TRBJ1-5; D might be TRBD1 (5 bases). The CDR3 totals 15 residues. The germline V gene has CDR1 MNHNS and CDR2 SASEGT. Trimming took off 3 bases at V and 6 bases at J, with 15 bases between the two ends. CDR3 coding DNA: TGTGCCAGCAGTGACCGCGGCGGGGGGTTTCAGCCCCAGCATTTT. Translated: CASSDRGGGFQPQHF.

Only one count was recorded for this clone. The rearrangement uses TRBV2 and TRBJ2-7, with D possibly matching TRBD2 (5 bases). Between the trimmed V and J ends, which lost 7 bases and 1 base, there was a span of 14 bases. In germline, CDR1 is SNHLY, CDR2 FYNNEI. The CDR3 spans 14 residues. CDR3 in amino acids: CASTLGRGSYEQYF. In nucleotides, the CDR3 is TGTGCCAGCACCCTAGGCCGGGGATCCTACGAGCAGTACTTC.

This rearrangement joins TRBV7-3 to TRBJ1-1, with a tentative D call TRBD1 (5 bases). V was trimmed by 4 bases and J by 1 base, leaving 7 bases between them. Germline CDR1 and CDR2: SGHTA and FQGTGA. The CDR3 length is 13 residues. CDR3 sequence reads: CASSSDRNTEAFF. CDR3 coding DNA: TGTGCCAGCAGCTCAGACAGGAACACTGAAGCTTTCTTT.

This rearrangement joins TRBV15 to TRBJ2-7; D ambiguous. Germline V lookup: CDR1 LNHNV, CDR2 YYDKDF (reference sequence). The V gene lost 2 bases and the J gene lost 5 bases, with 13 bases spanning the gap. The CDR3 is made up of 14 amino acids. DNA of the CDR3: TGTGCCACCAGCAGATCCGGCGACCGCAACGAGCAGTACTTC. This translates into CATSRSGDRNEQYF.

The table lists this clone with a count of one. The CDR3 DNA sequence: TGTGCCAGCAGAAAGGACGCTGGGGCCAACGTCCTGACTTTC. Residues: CASRKDAGANVLTF. V usage is TRBV6-4 and J usage is TRBJ2-6; D gene unclear. Trimming took 6 bases from V and 2 from J, leaving 8 bases between them. The CDR3 extends over 14 amino acids. From germline, CDR1 is MRHNA and CDR2 SNTAGT.

Note on this clone: A read error may be the cause here, since a much bigger clone is one base away. The J gene is TRBJ1-5, the V gene TRBV7-9, with 7 bases lining up with TRBD1. Germline V gene data show CDR1 as SEHNR and CDR2 as FQNEAQ (reference sequence). Trimming took 9 bases from V and 1 from J; bases not matched to a gene: 0. The CDR3 has 12 amino acids. The CDR3 here is CARGQSNQPQHF. The CDR3 DNA reads TGTGCCAGGGGACAGAGCAATCAGCCCCAGCATTTT.

This rearrangement joins TRBV2 to TRBJ1-6; 10 nucleotides match TRBD1. V trimming: 5 bases; J trimming: 8 bases; junction bases outside the gene matches: 3. Germline CDR1 and CDR2: SNHLY and FYNNEI. This CDR3 has 14 residues. CDR3 residues: CASSWDRGYSPLHF. In nucleotides, the CDR3 is TGTGCCAGCAGTTGGGACAGGGGCTATTCACCCCTCCACTTT. Looking up the rest from reference TRBV2 and TRBJ1-6 gives the full variable domain: EPEVTQTPSHQVTQMGQEVILRCVPISNHLYFYWYRQILGQKVEFLVSFYNNEISEKSEIFDDQFSVERPDGSNFTLKIRSTKLEDSAMYFCASSWDRGYSPLHFGNGTRLTVT.

The rearrangement joins TRBV6-1 to TRBJ1-2; 8 nucleotides line up with TRBD1. CDR3 length: 17 amino acids. From germline, CDR1 is MNHNS and CDR2 SASEGT. J was trimmed by 1 base and V by 4 bases; bases with no gene match: 11. The CDR3 loop reads CASSGAPGQDLNYGYTF. DNA of the CDR3: TGTGCCAGCAGTGGAGCCCCGGGACAGGATCTTAACTATGGCTACACCTTC.

The V gene is TRBV3-1 (or the pseudogene TRBV3-2), the J gene TRBJ1-2; TRBD1 matches at 7 bases. Germline values: CDR1 LGHDT, CDR2 YNNKEL (reference sequence). The CDR3 is 15 amino acids. Germline trimming cut 1 base from V and 7 bases from J; bases unmatched to any gene: 9. CDR3 nucleotide sequence: TGTGCCAGCAGCCAAGTGGGGCAGGGGGTTGTTGGCTACACCTTC. This gives the protein CASSQVGQGVVGYTF.

The chain links TRBV19 to TRBJ1-1; weak D call: TRBD1 (6 bases). The V end was cut by 2 bases, the J end by 4 bases, with 14 bases between. This CDR3 region has 15 residues. Germline CDR1 LNHDA, CDR2 SQIVND (reference sequence). CDR3 bases: TGTGCCAGTAGTATATTACCGGGGGCGAGCACTGAAGCTTTCTTT. It codes for CASSILPGASTEAFF.

The gene calls are TRBV7-9 and TRBJ2-1; TRBD1 is a possible D gene (5 bases). The germline gives CDR1 SEHNR, CDR2 FQNEAQ (reference sequence). This CDR3 is 12 amino acids long. Trimming took off 9 bases at V and 7 bases at J, with 13 bases between the two ends. The CDR3 spells CARLGKGNEQFF. DNA for the CDR3: TGTGCCAGACTGGGGAAGGGGAATGAGCAGTTCTTC.